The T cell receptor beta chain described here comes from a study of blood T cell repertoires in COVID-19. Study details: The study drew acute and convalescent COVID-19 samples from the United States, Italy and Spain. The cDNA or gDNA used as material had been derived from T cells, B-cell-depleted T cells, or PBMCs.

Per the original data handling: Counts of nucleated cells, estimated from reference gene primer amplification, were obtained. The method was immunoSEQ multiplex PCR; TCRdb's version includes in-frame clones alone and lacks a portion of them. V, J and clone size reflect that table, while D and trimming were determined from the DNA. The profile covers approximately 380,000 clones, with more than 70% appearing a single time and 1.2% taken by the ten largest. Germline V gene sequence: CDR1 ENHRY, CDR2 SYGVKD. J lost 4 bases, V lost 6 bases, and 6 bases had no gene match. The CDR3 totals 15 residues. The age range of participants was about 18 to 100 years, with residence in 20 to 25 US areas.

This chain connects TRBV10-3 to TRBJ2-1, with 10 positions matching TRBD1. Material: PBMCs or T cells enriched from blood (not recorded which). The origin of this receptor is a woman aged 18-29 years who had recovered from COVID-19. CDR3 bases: TGTGCCATCAGACCGACAGGGGGCATGTACAATGAGCAGTTCTTC. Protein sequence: CAIRPTGGMYNEQFF.